This TCR beta chain originates from a study of CD8 T cells in Susac syndrome (dated by TCRdb to between 2018 and 2021). In terms of the full investigation: The study used repertoire sequencing to test whether antigen drove CD8+ T cell activation and differentiation in Susac syndrome. CD8+ T cell repertoire clonality was compared between 11 to 12 healthy donors, around 14 Susac syndrome patients and about 15 multiple sclerosis patients.

Peripheral blood CD8+ and CD4+ T cells from healthy donors, Susac syndrome patients and multiple sclerosis patients were profiled using high-throughput TCR beta sequencing. Treatment-naive patients with stable or active relapsing-remitting disease fulfilling revised McDonald criteria were used as multiple sclerosis controls. Bulk CD8+ and CD4+ T cells were purified magnetically by negative isolation, whereas CD8+ TEMRA cells were enriched by FACS. Blood was collected in EDTA tubes and processed within 24 hours, with PBMCs isolated through density gradient centrifugation. PBMCs intended for TCR sequencing were cryopreserved in liquid nitrogen and thawed later in a water bath at 37 degrees C. Purity of sorted or isolated CD4+, CD8+ and CD8+ TEMRA cells was at least 90%. RNA was extracted using the RNeasy kit, and roughly 0.5 to 1 ug of the RNA was reverse transcribed with random hexamers. The immunoSEQ multiplex PCR assay, covering 54 Vbeta and 13 Jbeta segments, was used to amplify TCR beta CDR3 regions. Bias from PCR amplification was corrected by using a synthetic template baseline for primer optimization and for computational correction. Turning to the authors' computational methods: Only productive sequences were kept, with reads annotated to V, D and J genes according to IMGT and analyzed in immunoSEQ Analyzer. Clonality was calculated as one minus the Shannon entropy normalized by log2 of the number of productive unique sequences. For each patient and control, public and private clones were evaluated within the 100 most prevalent clones. A clone was defined as Susac-specific if it was absent from the healthy and MS cohorts, from roughly 990 published viral clones and from other ImmuneACCESS disease sequences. The public reads were reprocessed in TCRdb via fastp at Q25 and MiXCR, keeping in-frame beta chains. For every CDR3 protein sequence, its rows merge into one entry that carries the most common genes and DNA. The V and J calls and clone size are TCRdb's, not the authors'. This sample comprises about 440,000 distinct CDR3 sequences, 75% to 90% of them detected only once. Around 0.12% of the sample is held by the ten biggest clonotypes.

Study-wide conclusions, independent of this receptor: The study acknowledged that relatively few individuals were included in the TCR sequencing and HLA analysis.

This clonotype was detected only a few times. Its antigen remains unidentified. Nothing much larger sits one base from this clone, and base qualities are not available. The CDR3, cysteine through phenylalanine, is 15 amino acids long. CDR3 DNA is the only sequence kept; it has 45 bases, read in frame from the first base. Trimming removed 3 bases from V and 0 bases from J, leaving 11 bases between the germline ends. Taken from the germline V gene, the CDR1 and CDR2 loops are MNHNS and SASEGT. This TCR was sampled from a human donor with multiple sclerosis. Sequenced input: CD8+ T cells from PBMCs. The V and J genes are TRBV6-1 and TRBJ2-5, with the D segment identity uncertain. The CDR3 region: CASSDQDLYQETQYF. The DNA reads as follows: TGTGCCAGCAGTGACCAGGACCTATACCAAGAGACCCAGTACTTC.